This TCR beta chain is from a study of T cells after yellow fever vaccination. There are many counts of this clonotype. Its antigen is still unknown. Generation of TCR cDNA used 5'RACE template switching (which added a universal primer site and UMIs). Via MiXCR, TCRdb re-called the 5' RACE reads, giving one row per CDR3 protein. This sample has roughly 240,000 distinct CDR3 sequences, with 6% to 8% found just once. V trimming: 3 bases; J trimming: 4 bases; junction bases outside the gene matches: 5. The germline gives CDR1 SGHDN, CDR2 FVKESK. The CDR3 is 15 amino acids. Notes on the study in general: The CD4 compartment and the CD8 compartment contained a small share of clonotypes in common. The study found a weaker secondary response that peaked faster, day 5 versus 15.

The receptor comes from a man aged 30 to 45 who received the YFV17D yellow fever vaccine. The chain has TRBV14 and TRBJ1-1; 10 nucleotides align to TRBD1. Source: CD4+ T cells sorted from PBMCs, taken on the day of the yellow fever booster vaccination. The CDR3 nucleotides are TGTGCCAGCAGCCAGATGAGGACAGGGGGCACTGAAGCTTTCTTT. It yields the protein CASSQMRTGGTEAFF.